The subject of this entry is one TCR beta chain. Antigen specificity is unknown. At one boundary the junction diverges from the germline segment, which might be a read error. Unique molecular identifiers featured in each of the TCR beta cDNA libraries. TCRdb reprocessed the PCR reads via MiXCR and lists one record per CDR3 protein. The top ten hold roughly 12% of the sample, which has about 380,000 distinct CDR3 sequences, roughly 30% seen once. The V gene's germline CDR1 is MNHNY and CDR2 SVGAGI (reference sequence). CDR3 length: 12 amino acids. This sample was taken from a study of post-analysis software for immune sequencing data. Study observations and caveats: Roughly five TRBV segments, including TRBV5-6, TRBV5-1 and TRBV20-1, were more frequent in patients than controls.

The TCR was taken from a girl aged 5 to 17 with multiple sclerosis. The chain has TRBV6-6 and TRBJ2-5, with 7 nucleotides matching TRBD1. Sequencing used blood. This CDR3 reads CDLKGQQGTQYF. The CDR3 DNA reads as TGTGACCTAAAGGGACAGCAAGGGACCCAGTACTTC.